This T cell receptor (beta chain) was identified in a study of response to subunit inactivated influenza vaccine. This CDR3 has 15 amino acids. Trimming removed 0 bases from V and 5 bases from J; junction bases left unmatched: 6. Germline loops: CDR1 LGHNA, CDR2 YSLEER. This clonotype has at least ten counts. MiXCR, applied by TCRdb to the RT-PCR reads, yields one record per CDR3 protein. The data contain about 540,000 distinct CDR3 sequences, roughly a quarter of them seen just once; the ten biggest clones take up 2.5% to 3%. Separately, the same data were catalogued under a study of T cells expressing NK-cell markers. That paper states: Scientists made TCR beta cDNA using 5'RACE template switching with UMIs. Only alpha-beta TCR T cells were sorted in several experiments, using an anti-gamma-delta TCR antibody.

The V and J genes are TRBV4-3 and TRBJ2-5; TRBD1 agrees at 7 bases. The TCR sequence derives from a man in his forties or fifties who received an inactivated influenza vaccine. Source: CD4+ T cells sorted from PBMCs, taken roughly 12 days after vaccination. CDR3 sequence (DNA): TGCGCCAGCAGCCAAGAATGGCAGGGGGAGGAGACCCAGTACTTC. Its protein is CASSQEWQGEETQYF.